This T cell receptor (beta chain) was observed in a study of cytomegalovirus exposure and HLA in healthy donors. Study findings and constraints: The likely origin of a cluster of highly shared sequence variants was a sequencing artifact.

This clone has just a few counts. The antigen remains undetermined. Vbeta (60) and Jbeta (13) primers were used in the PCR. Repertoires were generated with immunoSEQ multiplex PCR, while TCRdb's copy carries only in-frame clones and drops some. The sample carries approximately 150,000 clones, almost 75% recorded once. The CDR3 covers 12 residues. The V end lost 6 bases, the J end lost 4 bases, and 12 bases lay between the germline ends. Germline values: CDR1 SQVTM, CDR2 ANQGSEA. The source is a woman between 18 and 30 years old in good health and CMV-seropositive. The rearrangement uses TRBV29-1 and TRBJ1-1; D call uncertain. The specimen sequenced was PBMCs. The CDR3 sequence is CSVVRGSTEAFF. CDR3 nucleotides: TGCAGCGTGGTCCGGGGATCCACTGAAGCTTTCTTT.